These 23 T cell receptor beta chains were sequenced from one sample in a study of identical twins. TCRdb re-called the 5' RACE reads with MiXCR, one entry per CDR3 protein. The sample records roughly 720,000 distinct CDR3 sequences, 15% to 20% being singletons. The same sample was also studied in work on T cells expressing NK-cell markers.

What was sequenced was PBMCs. The origin of the receptors is a woman aged 18-30 years in good health.

The chain joins TRBV7-9 to TRBJ2-5; 12 bases match TRBD1. The CDR3 contains 15 residues. Germline CDR1 and CDR2: SEHNR and FQNEAQ (reference sequence). The V and J ends lost 5 bases and 4 bases, in that order; junction bases with no gene match: 5. CDR3 residues: CASSRRDRGLETQYF. The CDR3 nucleotides are TGTGCCAGCAGCCGACGGGACAGGGGGCTAGAGACCCAGTACTTC.

The chain is built from TRBV12-3 or TRBV12-4 and TRBJ1-1; D is uncertain. Deletions cut 5 bases from V and 6 bases from J, with 13 bases between. This CDR3 has 13 amino acids. CDR3 DNA sequence: TGTGCCAGCAGTATTCGGGTTATCGCTGAAGCTTTCTTT. Its translation is CASSIRVIAEAFF.

This clonotype was counted only a few times. The chain employs TRBV20-1 and TRBJ2-1; the D gene is possibly TRBD1 (6 bases). Germline V gene sequence: CDR1 DFQATT, CDR2 SNEGSKA (reference sequence). V lost 3 bases and J lost 3, with 12 bases in between. This CDR3 region has 14 residues. The CDR3 bases are TGCAGTGCTAGTTATAGGACAGACTACAATGAGCAGTTCTTC. Translation: CSASYRTDYNEQFF.

This sequence joins TRBV4-3 and TRBJ2-3; 11 bases line up with TRBD2. The CDR3 contains 17 residues. After removal of 1 base from V and 5 bases from J, the junction contained 8 bases not matched to a gene. Germline assignment: CDR1 LGHNA and CDR2 YSLEER. CDR3 in amino acids: CASSQVTSGAKGDTQYF. CDR3 bases: TGCGCCAGCAGCCAAGTGACTAGCGGGGCTAAGGGAGATACGCAGTATTTT.

The chain employs TRBV24-1 and TRBJ2-3; TRBD2 aligns across 10 bases. In germline, CDR1 is KGHDR, CDR2 SFDVKD. V gave up 3 bases and J gave up 7 bases; unmatched junction bases: 9. This CDR3 is built from 16 residues. CDR3: CATSDGSSGRENTQYF. CDR3 nucleotide sequence: TGTGCCACCAGTGATGGATCTAGCGGGAGAGAAAATACGCAGTATTTT.

The chain employs TRBV7-9 and TRBJ2-1; 9 bases map to TRBD2. V was clipped by 4 bases and J by 9 bases; unmatched bases: 10. CDR1 is SEHNR, CDR2 FQNEAQ, per germline (reference sequence). The CDR3 has 15 residues. CDR3 sequence (DNA): TGTGCCAGCAGCTGGGGATCTAGCGGGACGGGTGAGCAGTTCTTC. Its translation is CASSWGSSGTGEQFF.

This clonotype came up a few times. The chain uses TRBV7-6 and TRBJ2-1, with D perhaps being TRBD1 or TRBD2 (5 bases each). V was trimmed by 5 bases and J by 5 bases, leaving 16 bases between them. The germline CDR1 and CDR2 sequences are SGHVS and FNYEAQ. The CDR3 has 15 amino acids. The CDR3 DNA is TGTGCCAGCAGCCCCGTGGGGGACCGAGACAATGAGCAGTTCTTC. It encodes CASSPVGDRDNEQFF.

This clonotype has more than one count but fewer than ten. The chain employs TRBV11-3 and TRBJ2-3; no reliable D call. CDR3 size: 15 residues. CDR1 SGHNT and CDR2 YENEEA come from the germline V gene. V was clipped by 5 bases and J by 4 bases, with 16 bases between them. This CDR3 is CASSARVARADTQYF. The CDR3 nucleotides are TGTGCCAGCAGCGCTCGGGTCGCACGAGCAGATACGCAGTATTTT.

The gene calls are TRBV5-1 and TRBJ2-3, with D tentatively TRBD1 (6 bases). V shed 4 bases and J shed 4 bases, with 13 bases lying between them. CDR1 and CDR2 from the germline V gene are SGHRS and YFSETQ. The CDR3 loop spans 14 amino acids. The CDR3 nucleotides read TGCGCCAGCAGCCCTTCCACAGGGTCAGATACGCAGTATTTT. Amino acids: CASSPSTGSDTQYF.

The rearrangement links TRBV6-2 or TRBV6-3 to TRBJ1-1, with 7 bases identical to TRBD1. The V segment lost 6 bases and the J segment 2 bases; nucleotides outside the gene matches: 9. Per the germline V gene, CDR1 is MNHEY and CDR2 is SVGEGT. CDR3 length: 15 residues. CDR3 region: CASRHNRGINTEAFF. The CDR3 DNA reads TGTGCCAGCAGACACAACAGGGGTATCAACACTGAAGCTTTCTTT.

The chain carries TRBV6-5 and TRBJ2-7; no definite D call. The V gene's germline CDR1 is MNHEY and CDR2 SVGAGI. The CDR3 runs to 11 residues. V was cut by 0 bases and J by 13 bases, with 10 bases left in between. CDR3 sequence reads: CASSYSGLQYF. The CDR3 coding sequence is TGTGCCAGCAGTTACTCGGGATTGCAATACTTC.

This clonotype was picked up a small number of times. The chain recombines TRBV20-1 with TRBJ1-1; D is possibly TRBD1 (6 bases). Trimming removed 6 bases from V and 4 bases from J, with 18 bases in between. The CDR3 loop spans 14 amino acids. CDR1 is DFQATT and CDR2 is SNEGSKA in the germline V gene (reference sequence). In nucleotides, the CDR3 is TGCAGTGCCAAACAGGGCTCAGACCGCACTGAAGCTTTCTTT. This gives the protein CSAKQGSDRTEAFF.

This chain links TRBV12-3 or TRBV12-4 with TRBJ2-7, with D possibly matching TRBD2 (6 bases). The CDR3 is 15 amino acids. V lost 7 bases, J lost 2 bases, and 18 bases lay in between. CDR3 in amino acids: CASTPKNRRAYEQYF. For the CDR3, the DNA is TGTGCCAGCACCCCCAAAAACCGGAGGGCCTACGAGCAGTACTTC.

The gene calls are TRBV12-3 or TRBV12-4 and TRBJ2-1; possible D gene TRBD2, 6 bases. V shed 3 bases and J shed 5 bases, with 11 bases lying between them. The CDR3 consists of 14 residues. CDR3 protein: CASSFGTHHNEQFF. The CDR3 DNA follows: TGTGCCAGCAGTTTCGGGACTCATCACAATGAGCAGTTCTTC.

This clonotype turned up a few times. The CDR3 spells CSARGQANNQPQHF. The CDR3 bases are TGCAGTGCTAGAGGACAGGCGAACAATCAGCCCCAGCATTTT. The chain uses TRBV20-1 and TRBJ1-5; possible D gene TRBD1, 6 bases. This CDR3 has 14 amino acids. The germline V gene encodes CDR1 DFQATT and CDR2 SNEGSKA (reference sequence). Trimming removed 1 base from V and 3 bases from J, with 10 bases in between.

This clonotype was seen repeatedly, ten times or more. This rearrangement joins TRBV20-1 to TRBJ2-3; no clear D. The CDR3 length is 13 residues. Trimming took 1 base from V and 5 from J, leaving 10 bases between them. In germline, CDR1 is DFQATT, CDR2 SNEGSKA (reference sequence). CDR3 sequence: CSARGHVVDTQYF. The CDR3 DNA sequence: TGCAGTGCTAGAGGGCATGTAGTAGATACGCAGTATTTT.

This clonotype appeared a single time. V usage is TRBV15 and J usage is TRBJ2-7; D remains ambiguous. Trimming pared 5 bases from V and 5 bases from J, leaving 19 bases between. Germline V gene lookup returns CDR1 LNHNV and CDR2 YYDKDF (reference sequence). This CDR3 comprises 15 residues. The DNA of the CDR3 is TGTGCCACCAGCCTTTTTATGGCCCCTGGCAACGAGCAGTACTTC. Its translation is CATSLFMAPGNEQYF.

In its sample, this clonotype was seen many times. The chain employs TRBV6-5 and TRBJ2-2; 11 nucleotides line up with TRBD2. The germline gives CDR1 MNHEY, CDR2 SVGAGI. Trimming at V came to 4 bases and at J to 5 bases, leaving 9 bases not matched to a gene. CDR3 length: 17 residues. CDR3 nucleotide sequence: TGTGCCAGCAGTTCGAACTTAGCGGGGGGGCAGACCGGGGAGCTGTTTTTT. This gives the protein CASSSNLAGGQTGELFF.

J is TRBJ2-1 and V is TRBV2; no definite D call. Trimming pared 4 bases from V and 10 bases from J, leaving 14 bases between. The CDR3 sequence is 13 residues long. Germline values: CDR1 SNHLY, CDR2 FYNNEI. In DNA, the CDR3 is TGTGCCAGCAGTGTGTCAGTCCTCGGGGAGCAGTTCTTC. Translated: CASSVSVLGEQFF.

The chain recombines TRBV9 with TRBJ2-1, with a weak D call TRBD1 (6 bases). Germline V gene data show CDR1 as SGDLS and CDR2 as YYNGEE. V was pared by 0 bases and J by 4 bases, with 11 bases between. The length of the CDR3 is 15 residues. The CDR3: CASSVVQGSYNEQFF. The CDR3 DNA is TGTGCCAGCAGCGTAGTCCAGGGGTCATACAATGAGCAGTTCTTC.

V gene TRBV7-9 combines with J gene TRBJ1-2, with a possible D match to TRBD1 (6 bases). Trimming cost V 1 base and J 9 bases, with 9 bases left between them. The germline V gene encodes CDR1 SEHNR and CDR2 FQNEAQ (reference sequence). The CDR3 runs to 12 residues. The CDR3 DNA reads as TGTGCCAGCAGCTTAGATACAGGGAGCTACACCTTC. This codes for CASSLDTGSYTF.

The chain joins TRBV5-5 to TRBJ2-5; maybe TRBD1 (6 bases). CDR1 is SGHKS and CDR2 is YYEKEE in the germline V gene (reference sequence). The ends were cut back, 0 bases at V and 5 bases at J, with 14 bases in the middle. The CDR3 extends over 15 amino acids. DNA for the CDR3: TGTGCCAGCAGCTTGGGTTTTCTGCAGGGGGAGACCCAGTACTTC. Translating gives CASSLGFLQGETQYF.

The V gene is TRBV7-7, the J gene TRBJ2-1, with D uncertain. The V and J ends lost 2 bases and 0 bases respectively, with 11 bases between them. Germline V gene sequence: CDR1 SSHAT, CDR2 FNYEAQ (reference sequence). The CDR3 totals 16 residues. CDR3 residues: CASSLTLQSSYNEQFF. CDR3 nucleotide sequence: TGTGCCAGCAGCTTAACTCTACAGAGCTCCTACAATGAGCAGTTCTTC.